What follows is one TCR beta chain and its context. Its antigen is not known. The sample comes from a study of cytomegalovirus exposure and HLA in healthy donors. The wider study: An earlier analysis identified 117 million unique TCR beta sequences in about 179 million T cells.

Findings and caveats of the study: In all likelihood, a cluster of highly shared sequence variants was a sequencing artifact.

The PCR contained 60 Vbeta and 13 Jbeta primers. Assay: immunoSEQ multiplex PCR; the TCRdb copy retains only in-frame clones and omits some. The table lists about 160,000 clones, about four fifths of them singletons, with around 9.1% in the top ten. The CDR3 length is 15 residues. Looked up from germline, CDR1 is MNHEY and CDR2 is SMNVEV (reference sequence). Trimming left V 3 bases short and J 6 bases short, with 14 bases between. The chain recombines TRBV27 with TRBJ2-2; no firm D call. This TCR was sampled from a male donor in good health and CMV-seropositive. Sample: PBMCs. The CDR3 protein is CASSFSQPGSGELFF. CDR3 DNA sequence: TGTGCCAGCAGTTTTTCGCAGCCAGGATCCGGGGAGCTGTTTTTT.